This TCR beta chain was documented in a study of T cells in Graves' hyperthyroidism and ophthalmopathy. Findings and limits, study-wide: Among clonotypes expanded in thyroid above 0.001, most were also found in blood. Median prediction lead before ophthalmopathy onset was around seven months with the model.

Comment on this clonotype: The antigen is undetermined.

Authors of the study amplified TCR beta CDR3 regions from RNA transcripts. TCR CDR3 regions were first amplified by RT-PCR with HTBI primers. TCRdb re-called the multiplex PCR reads with MiXCR, one entry per CDR3 protein. The table records around 600,000 distinct CDR3 sequences, about 14% of them present only once. The CDR3 contains 15 residues. V gave up 2 bases and J gave up 7 bases, with 15 bases separating them. Germline V CDR1 and CDR2: MNHEY, SVGAGI. A Clinical Activity Score of at least 3, a NOSPECS grade of at least 4 and a duration under 3 months were recorded in the ophthalmopathy patients. Clinical symptoms, serum thyroxine, TRAb, thyroid ultrasound and orbital computed tomography established diagnosis.

This receptor was obtained from a woman aged 45-59 years with Graves' ophthalmopathy. This chain links TRBV6-5 with TRBJ1-5; D call uncertain. Sequenced: blood. The CDR3 region is CASSYPRPVEQPQHF. As DNA, the CDR3 is TGTGCCAGCAGTTACCCCAGGCCAGTAGAGCAGCCCCAGCATTTT.